Following are 26 T cell receptor beta chains from one sample sequenced in a study of early T cells in non-severe SARS-CoV-2 infection. Each CDR3 protein is one row after TCRdb ran MiXCR on the 5' RACE reads. This sample yields about 50,000 distinct CDR3 sequences, of which under 7.5% are seen a single time; around 7% belongs to the top ten. The sample was whole blood, taken at baseline. The receptor set was obtained from an adult who was a healthcare worker with PCR-confirmed SARS-CoV-2 infection or an uninfected control (not recorded which).

In this sample, this clonotype turned up many times. V gene TRBV6-1 combines with J gene TRBJ2-1; D not resolved. Trimming stripped 8 bases from V and 4 bases from J, with 15 bases between. CDR1 is MNHNS, CDR2 SASEGT, per germline. The CDR3 has 14 residues. The CDR3 DNA reads TGTGCCAGCGTGGTCAGGCCCTCATACAATGAGCAGTTCTTC. Its protein product is CASVVRPSYNEQFF.

This clonotype was counted at least ten times. The V gene is TRBV7-2, the J gene TRBJ1-3; D gene uncertain. CDR3 length: 13 amino acids. The V end was cut by 3 bases, the J end by 0 bases, with 3 bases between. Germline lookup yields CDR1 SGHTA and CDR2 FQGNSA. The CDR3 region has the DNA TGTGCCAGCAGCTTGGTCTCTGGAAACACCATATATTTT. Encoded protein: CASSLVSGNTIYF.

This clonotype occurred a few times. The V gene is TRBV20-1, the J gene TRBJ2-3, with D possibly TRBD2 on 6 matching bases. The CDR3 runs to 14 residues. Trimming stripped 5 bases from V and 2 bases from J, with 14 bases between. CDR1 is DFQATT and CDR2 is SNEGSKA in the germline V gene (reference sequence). This CDR3 is CSAAGSRYTDTQYF. CDR3 DNA: TGCAGTGCTGCCGGGAGTCGTTACACAGATACGCAGTATTTT.

This clonotype was seen ten or more times. The V and J genes are TRBV5-1 and TRBJ1-2; D ambiguous. Germline V gene data show CDR1 as SGHRS and CDR2 as YFSETQ. The CDR3 consists of 13 residues. Trimming removed 5 bases from V and 2 bases from J, with 10 bases in between. The DNA for the CDR3 is TGCGCCAGCAGTTTCGACGGGAACTATGGCTACACCTTC. This codes for CASSFDGNYGYTF.

With respect to this clonotype: A clone one base away is much larger, so this may be a read error. The genes are TRBV29-1 and TRBJ2-1; D call uncertain. Germline V gene data show CDR1 as SQVTM and CDR2 as ANQGSEA. This CDR3 is 11 amino acids long. This chain's CDR3 is CSVSHYYEQFF. The CDR3 DNA is TGCAGCGTTTCCCACTACTATGAGCAGTTCTTC.

The chain employs TRBV18 and TRBJ2-7, with D possibly matching TRBD1 (5 bases). The length of the CDR3 is 13 residues. CDR1 KGHSH and CDR2 LQKENI come from the germline V gene. V lost 2 bases, J lost 2 bases, and 7 bases lay in between. CDR3 in DNA: TGTGCCAGCTCACCAGTCAGGGCCTACGAGCAGTACTTC. Its translation: CASSPVRAYEQYF.

This clonotype showed up many times. The chain is built from TRBV20-1 and TRBJ2-1; TRBD1 is a possible D gene (5 bases). Trimming shortened V by 3 bases and J by 4 bases, and 10 bases separated the two germline ends. The CDR3 has 13 amino acids. Germline assignment: CDR1 DFQATT and CDR2 SNEGSKA (reference sequence). CDR3: CSARAQVYNEQFF. In DNA form, the CDR3 reads TGCAGTGCTAGGGCACAGGTTTACAATGAGCAGTTCTTC.

This clonotype was counted ten times or more. The chain uses TRBV27 and TRBJ2-1; perhaps TRBD2 as D (5 bases). The CDR3 consists of 14 residues. Germline CDR1 and CDR2: MNHEY and SMNVEV (reference sequence). V lost 2 bases and J 8 bases, leaving 13 bases between the germline ends. This CDR3 reads CASSLQGQRYEQFF. The CDR3 DNA is TGTGCCAGCAGTTTACAAGGCCAGCGGTATGAGCAGTTCTTC.

In this sample, this clonotype turned up many times. The rearrangement uses TRBV29-1 and TRBJ2-2; no firm D call. V was pared by 7 bases and J by 3 bases, with 6 bases between. The CDR3 is 11 residues long. From germline, CDR1 is SQVTM and CDR2 ANQGSEA. The CDR3 nucleotides read TGCAGCGGACGAGACACCGGGGAGCTGTTTTTT. Its protein product is CSGRDTGELFF.

This clonotype was observed at least ten times. This chain uses TRBV11-2 with TRBJ2-7; D could derive from TRBD1 or TRBD2 (5 bases each). Trimming removed 5 bases at V and 1 base at J, with 18 bases between. The germline V gene encodes CDR1 SGHAT and CDR2 FQNNGV. This CDR3 contains 16 residues. CDR3 nucleotide sequence: TGTGCCAGCAGCCCCTGGGGCGGGTTAACTTCCTACGAGCAGTACTTC. This gives the protein CASSPWGGLTSYEQYF.

This clonotype was counted ten times or more. The rearrangement links TRBV28 to TRBJ2-2, with D tentatively TRBD1 (6 bases). The V end was cut by 6 bases, the J end by 7 bases, with 15 bases between. This CDR3 has 14 residues. Per germline, CDR1 MDHEN and CDR2 SYDVKM. The CDR3 DNA sequence: TGTGCCAGCAGGCGAGGGACAAAGGGCGGGGAGCTGTTTTTT. Amino acids: CASRRGTKGGELFF.

At least ten counts were recorded for this clonotype. The chain couples TRBV7-8 to TRBJ2-2; D might be TRBD1 (7 bases). The CDR3 loop spans 17 amino acids. Deletions cut 2 bases from V and 4 bases from J, with 17 bases between. Germline V gene lookup returns CDR1 SGHVS and CDR2 FQNEAQ. The CDR3 DNA follows: TGTGCCAGCAGCTTAAGGACCGCGGGACAGCGCACCGGGGAGCTGTTTTTT. The encoded protein is CASSLRTAGQRTGELFF.

There are many counts of this clonotype. The chain recombines TRBV6-6 with TRBJ1-4; TRBD1 might be the D (5 bases). With 7 bases removed from V and 10 bases from J, the gap between germline ends came to 10 bases. Germline values: CDR1 MNHNY, CDR2 SVGAGI (reference sequence). The CDR3 totals 11 residues. The CDR3 protein is CASTMGGKLFF. The CDR3 bases are TGTGCCAGCACCATGGGGGGAAAACTGTTTTTT.

The chain is built from TRBV20-1 and TRBJ1-5; D might be TRBD1 (6 bases). The germline V gene encodes CDR1 DFQATT and CDR2 SNEGSKA (reference sequence). The V gene lost 6 bases and the J gene lost 1 base, with 19 bases spanning the gap. The CDR3 has 16 amino acids. In DNA, the CDR3 is TGCAGTGCGATATCGGGGGGGCGCGGAAGCAATCAGCCCCAGCATTTT. This translates into CSAISGGRGSNQPQHF.

This clonotype was counted many times. The gene calls are TRBV27 and TRBJ2-7; D not certain. The CDR3 covers 13 residues. Germline V gene data show CDR1 as MNHEY and CDR2 as SMNVEV (reference sequence). The V end lost 2 bases, the J end lost 5 bases, and 10 bases lay between the germline ends. The CDR3, as DNA: TGTGCCAGCAGTTTAGGGCTAGACCACGAGCAGTACTTC. It yields the protein CASSLGLDHEQYF.

This clonotype was seen a few times. The rearrangement links TRBV19 to TRBJ1-5; the match to TRBD1 covers 7 bases. The CDR3 runs to 15 residues. CDR1 is LNHDA and CDR2 is SQIVND in the germline V gene (reference sequence). V was pared by 7 bases and J by 4 bases, with 10 bases of the junction left unmatched. CDR3 in amino acids: CASTNSGTANQPQHF. As DNA, the CDR3 is TGTGCCAGTACCAACTCCGGGACAGCAAATCAGCCCCAGCATTTT. Variable domain in full (rest from reference TRBV19 and TRBJ1-5): DGGITQSPKYLFRKEGQNVTLSCEQNLNHDAMYWYRQDPGQGLRLIYYSQIVNDFQKGDIAEGYSVSREKKESFPLTVTSAQKNPTAFYLCASTNSGTANQPQHFGDGTRLSIL.

V is TRBV20-1 and J is TRBJ2-7; weak D call: TRBD1 (5 bases). The CDR3 consists of 16 residues. Germline V gene sequence: CDR1 DFQATT, CDR2 SNEGSKA (reference sequence). The V gene lost 4 bases and the J gene lost 7 bases, with 26 bases spanning the gap. CDR3 nucleotide sequence: TGCAGTGCTATTATTTCGGCGCGGACACCCCTGCGGGAGCAGTACTTC. This sequence encodes CSAIISARTPLREQYF.

This clonotype was detected many times. This chain connects TRBV6-5 to TRBJ2-5; D possibly corresponds to TRBD2 (7 bases). The CDR3 covers 13 residues. The V gene lost 2 bases and the J gene lost 7 bases, with 11 bases spanning the gap. Germline V CDR1 and CDR2: MNHEY, SVGAGI. DNA for the CDR3: TGTGCCAGCAGTTACAAGGGGGAGGGGACCCAGTACTTC. Its translation is CASSYKGEGTQYF.

This clonotype was seen a handful of times. The CDR3 coding sequence is TGTGCCAGCAGTCGACAAAACCCGGGACAGGGGGCGAATGGCTACACCTTC. Amino acid sequence: CASSRQNPGQGANGYTF. The V gene is TRBV28, the J gene TRBJ1-2; 12 bases line up with TRBD1. The CDR3 runs to 17 residues. Germline trimming cut 5 bases from V and 6 bases from J; bases unmatched to any gene: 13. The germline gives CDR1 MDHEN, CDR2 SYDVKM.

This clonotype was seen a handful of times. The gene calls are TRBV6-6 and TRBJ2-7; 7 bases map to TRBD1. Per the germline V gene, CDR1 is MNHNY and CDR2 is SVGAGI (reference sequence). V dropped 3 bases and J dropped 2; count of bases not matched to a gene: 7. The CDR3 sequence is 15 residues long. CDR3 amino acids: CASSYPGQVTYEQYF. In DNA, the CDR3 is TGTGCCAGCAGTTATCCCGGACAGGTAACCTACGAGCAGTACTTC.

This clonotype was observed many times. The chain couples TRBV5-4 to TRBJ2-7; no clear D. V lost 3 bases, J lost 3 bases, and 10 bases lay in between. Germline V gene data show CDR1 as SGHNT and CDR2 as YYREEE (reference sequence). The CDR3 spans 13 residues. The chain's CDR3 is CASSSPHNYEQYF. The CDR3 nucleotides read TGTGCCAGCAGCTCGCCCCATAACTACGAGCAGTACTTC. The complete variable domain, with remaining parts taken from reference TRBV5-4 and TRBJ2-7, reads ETGVTQSPTHLIKTRGQQVTLRCSSQSGHNTVSWYQQALGQGPQFIFQYYREEENGRGNFPPRFSGLQFPNYSSELNVNALELDDSALYLCASSSPHNYEQYFGPGTRLTVT.

This clonotype was seen at least ten times. The V call is TRBV5-4, the J call TRBJ2-2, with 10 bases fitting TRBD2. CDR3 length: 20 amino acids. The trim removed 4 bases at V and 3 bases at J, leaving 18 bases unmatched. CDR1 is SGHNT and CDR2 is YYREEE in the germline V gene (reference sequence). CDR3 DNA: TGTGCCAGCAGCCCCCCCGTGGGCTTAGCGGGAGGAAGAGACACCGGGGAGCTGTTTTTT. Its translation is CASSPPVGLAGGRDTGELFF.

The V gene is TRBV2, the J gene TRBJ1-2, with 9 bases that match TRBD1. The germline V gene encodes CDR1 SNHLY and CDR2 FYNNEI. V shed 8 bases, J shed 4 bases, and the junction held 20 bases outside the gene matches. The CDR3 is made up of 18 amino acids. CDR3 coding DNA: TGTGCCAGCGGAGCTCGCGGGACAGGGACGTTAATGGGCTATGGCTACACCTTC. It yields the protein CASGARGTGTLMGYGYTF.

This clonotype showed up just a few times. The chain carries TRBV19 and TRBJ1-5, with 10 bases matching TRBD1. This CDR3 has 15 residues. V trimming: 2 bases; J trimming: 4 bases; junction bases outside the gene matches: 2. Germline V CDR1 and CDR2: LNHDA, SQIVND (reference sequence). CDR3 nucleotides: TGTGCCAGTAGTATAAGGACAGGGGGAAATCAGCCCCAGCATTTT. This encodes CASSIRTGGNQPQHF. The full variable domain, rest sourced from reference TRBV19 and TRBJ1-5, is DGGITQSPKYLFRKEGQNVTLSCEQNLNHDAMYWYRQDPGQGLRLIYYSQIVNDFQKGDIAEGYSVSREKKESFPLTVTSAQKNPTAFYLCASSIRTGGNQPQHFGDGTRLSIL.

The sample holds many counts of this clonotype. In DNA, the CDR3 is TGCAGTGCCCGCCCTCTGAGGTTGGGTAGAGAGACCCAGTACTTC. The encoded protein is CSARPLRLGRETQYF. V gene TRBV20-1 combines with J gene TRBJ2-5; no definite D call. The CDR3 has 15 residues. The V gene's germline CDR1 is DFQATT and CDR2 SNEGSKA (reference sequence). The V end was cut by 6 bases, the J end by 4 bases, with 21 bases between.

This clonotype has only a few counts. This chain links TRBV18 with TRBJ2-1; 10 nucleotides agree with TRBD2. Per germline, CDR1 KGHSH and CDR2 LQKENI. The CDR3 is 15 residues long. The junction had 5 bases not matched to a gene; V was cut back by 2 bases and J by 7 bases. The CDR3 here is CASSPSPSGSNEQFF. Written as DNA, the CDR3 is TGTGCCAGCTCACCAAGTCCTAGCGGGAGTAATGAGCAGTTCTTC.